These 7 T cell receptor beta chains were all obtained from the same sample, sequenced in a study of T cells in narcolepsy. Generated by immunoSEQ multiplex PCR, the TCRdb table keeps only in-frame clones and is missing some. The data hold tens of thousands of clones, with about 85% observed a single time. The specimen sequenced was CD45RA- memory CD4+ T cells from PBMCs. All receptors derive from a human donor with narcolepsy.

The chain couples TRBV7-3 to TRBJ2-5; 9 bases agree with TRBD2. Germline V gives CDR1 SGHTA, CDR2 FQGTGA. With V trimmed by 6 bases and J by 0 bases, 8 bases remained unmatched. The CDR3 covers 16 residues. The CDR3 DNA reads TGTGCCAGCAGGTCGGGTCTAGCGGGAAACCAAGAGACCCAGTACTTC. It translates to CASRSGLAGNQETQYF. Full variable domain (outside the CDR3, taken from reference TRBV7-3 and TRBJ2-5): GAGVSQTPSNKVTEKGKYVELRCDPISGHTALYWYRQSLGQGPEFLIYFQGTGAADDSGLPNDRFFAVRPEGSVSTLKIQRTERGDSAVYLCASRSGLAGNQETQYFGPGTRLLVL.

Remarks on this clone: An end of the junction differs from the germline gene, which may be a read error. The rearrangement joins TRBV5-6 to TRBJ2-5; 10 nucleotides line up with TRBD2. The CDR3 consists of 16 residues. The germline gives CDR1 SGHDT, CDR2 YYEEEE. The CDR3 DNA reads TGTGCCACCAGCTTGGGTAGCGGGGGGAGGGGAGAGACCCAGTACTTC. Translation: CATSLGSGGRGETQYF.

CDR3 sequence (DNA): TGTGCCAGTAGTACACGGACGTCTAGCACAGATACGCAGTATTTT. This translates into CASSTRTSSTDTQYF. The chain uses TRBV19 and TRBJ2-3; D ambiguous. The germline V gene has CDR1 LNHDA and CDR2 SQIVND (reference sequence). The CDR3 loop spans 15 amino acids. The V gene lost 4 bases and the J gene lost 0 bases, with 11 bases spanning the gap.

This chain uses TRBV10-3 with TRBJ2-5, with unresolved D. This CDR3 region has 14 residues. Germline V lookup: CDR1 ENHRY, CDR2 SYGVKD. Trimming removed 0 bases from V and 5 bases from J, with 10 bases in between. The CDR3, as DNA: TGTGCCATCAGTGAGTCCACGGCGAGGGAGACCCAGTACTTC. This translates into CAISESTARETQYF.

V usage is TRBV7-2 and J usage is TRBJ2-2; possibly TRBD1 for D (6 bases). CDR3 length equals 15 residues. Trimming shortened V by 5 bases and J by 3 bases, and 13 bases separated the two germline ends. CDR1 and CDR2 (germline): SGHTA, FQGNSA. The CDR3 is CASSAFTGYTGELFF. As DNA, the CDR3 is TGTGCCAGCAGCGCCTTTACAGGGTACACCGGGGAGCTGTTTTTT.

This clone has a single count. V usage is TRBV9 and J usage is TRBJ2-7; possible D gene TRBD1, 6 bases. Germline values: CDR1 SGDLS, CDR2 YYNGEE. This CDR3 comprises 14 residues. V gave up 4 bases and J gave up 4 bases, with 15 bases separating them. The CDR3 region is CASSPGDGQYEQYF. The CDR3 region has the DNA TGTGCCAGCAGCCCCGGGGATGGACAGTACGAGCAGTACTTC. Based on the CDR3 plus reference TRBV9 and TRBJ2-7, the full variable domain is DSGVTQTPKHLITATGQRVTLRCSPRSGDLSVYWYQQSLDQGLQFLIQYYNGEERAKGNILERFSAQQFPDLHSELNLSSLELGDSALYFCASSPGDGQYEQYFGPGTRLTVT.

V is TRBV19 and J is TRBJ1-1; D is possibly TRBD1 (5 bases). The germline V gene encodes CDR1 LNHDA and CDR2 SQIVND (reference sequence). This CDR3 is 14 amino acids long. V lost 6 bases to trimming and J lost 0 bases, with 11 bases between them. The CDR3 reads CASRRGRLNTEAFF. CDR3 in DNA: TGTGCCAGTAGACGGGGGAGACTGAACACTGAAGCTTTCTTT.